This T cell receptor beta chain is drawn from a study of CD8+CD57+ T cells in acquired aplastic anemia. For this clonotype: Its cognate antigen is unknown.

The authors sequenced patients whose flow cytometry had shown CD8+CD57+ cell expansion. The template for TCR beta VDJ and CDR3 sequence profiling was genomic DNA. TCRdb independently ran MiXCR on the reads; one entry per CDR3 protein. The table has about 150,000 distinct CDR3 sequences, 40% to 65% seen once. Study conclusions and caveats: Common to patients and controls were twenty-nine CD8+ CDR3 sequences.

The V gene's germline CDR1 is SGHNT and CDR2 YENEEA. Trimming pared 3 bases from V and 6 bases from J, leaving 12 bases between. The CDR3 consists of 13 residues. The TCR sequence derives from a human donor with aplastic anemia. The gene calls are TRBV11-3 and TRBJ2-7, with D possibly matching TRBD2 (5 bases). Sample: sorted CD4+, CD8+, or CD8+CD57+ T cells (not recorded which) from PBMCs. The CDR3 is CASSFGENTEQYF. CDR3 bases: TGTGCCAGCAGCTTTGGGGAGAACACCGAGCAGTACTTC.